The 13 T cell receptor beta chains reported below all come from one sample, sequenced in a study of vaccination effects on CD4 cells after COVID-19. Antigen-specific CD4+ T cells were expanded with viral peptide pools in the ViraFEST assay before sequencing. Isolating CD4+ T cells followed about 10 days of culture. Neither prior SARS-CoV-2 infection nor positive nucleocapsid antibodies were present in the vaccine recipients. These TCRs' antigens remain unknown. Data came from immunoSEQ multiplex PCR; TCRdb stores just in-frame clones and leaves some out. Here the sample spans fewer than 65,000 clones, 60% to 80% being singletons. Sequencing was performed on CD4+ T cells from PBMCs cultured with HCoV-OC43 spike peptides, taken before COVID-19 vaccination. Subset: HCoV-OC43 spike overlapping peptide pool stimulation. Receptor source: a human donor who received a COVID-19 vaccine.

Here the CDR3 DNA reads TGCGCCAGCAGCTTGTCGTCAGAAAGCAGTTACACCTTC. Translating gives CASSLSSESSYTF. This chain links TRBV5-1 with TRBJ1-2, with no clear D. Trimming left V 1 base short and J 11 bases short, with 15 bases between. The CDR3 is 13 amino acids. Germline assignment: CDR1 SGHRS and CDR2 YFSETQ.

This sequence joins TRBV7-3 and TRBJ1-1; no firm D call. The CDR3 spans 13 residues. V lost 5 bases, J lost 1 base, and 8 bases lay in between. Germline-derived CDR1 and CDR2 are SGHTA and FQGTGA. For the CDR3, the DNA is TGTGCCAGCAGCGTGACACCGAACACTGAAGCTTTCTTT. Its protein product is CASSVTPNTEAFF.

The gene calls are TRBV11-2 and TRBJ2-7; D unresolved. Germline V CDR1 and CDR2: SGHAT, FQNNGV. This CDR3 has 15 amino acids. The ends were cut back, 1 base at V and 3 bases at J, with 13 bases in the middle. The CDR3 nucleotides read TGTGCCAGCAGCTTAGCTGCCGTTCCGGGCTACGAGCAGTACGTC. Translating it yields CASSLAAVPGYEQYV.

The chain employs TRBV24-1 and TRBJ2-5; D might be TRBD1 (5 bases). V shed 5 bases and J shed 5 bases, with 11 bases lying between them. CDR1 and CDR2 (germline): KGHDR, SFDVKD. The CDR3 spans 13 residues. The CDR3 sequence is CATSGGSGETQYF. CDR3 nucleotide sequence: TGTGCCACCAGTGGGGGCAGTGGGGAGACCCAGTACTTC.

The table lists this clone with a count of one. This chain links TRBV2 with TRBJ1-3; maybe TRBD1 (5 bases). V was cut by 4 bases and J by 4 bases, with 11 bases left in between. The CDR3 sequence is 14 residues long. Germline V CDR1 and CDR2: SNHLY, FYNNEI. The CDR3 reads CASSASGAGNTIYF. The DNA of the CDR3 is TGTGCCAGCAGTGCCAGTGGGGCGGGAAACACCATATATTTT.

The V gene is TRBV20-1, the J gene TRBJ2-5, with D uncertain. V shed 7 bases and J shed 1 base, with 7 bases lying between them. Germline loops: CDR1 DFQATT, CDR2 SNEGSKA (reference sequence). This CDR3 has 11 residues. This CDR3 reads CSGPLQETQYF. DNA of the CDR3: TGCAGTGGGCCCCTCCAAGAGACCCAGTACTTC.

The chain recombines TRBV5-8 with TRBJ2-1; TRBD1 is a possible D gene (5 bases). Germline V gene sequence: CDR1 SGHTS, CDR2 YDEGEE. The CDR3 covers 13 residues. The V gene lost 5 bases and the J gene lost 2 bases, with 8 bases spanning the gap. The CDR3 here is CASSRQTYNEQFF. The DNA for the CDR3 is TGTGCCAGCAGTCGACAGACCTACAATGAGCAGTTCTTC.

The V gene is TRBV3-1 (or the pseudogene TRBV3-2), the J gene TRBJ2-1; D ambiguous. The CDR3 has 12 amino acids. V was cut by 4 bases and J by 9 bases, with 10 bases left in between. Germline V gene data show CDR1 as LGHDT and CDR2 as YNNKEL (reference sequence). CDR3 protein: CASSRVNGEQFF. The DNA of the CDR3 is TGTGCCAGCAGCCGGGTGAACGGTGAGCAGTTCTTC.

The chain uses TRBV19 and TRBJ1-2; TRBD1 agrees at 9 bases. The CDR3 consists of 18 residues. Losses at the gene ends were 4 bases for V and 4 bases for J; bases not matched to a gene: 16. CDR1 LNHDA and CDR2 SQIVND come from the germline V gene (reference sequence). As DNA, the CDR3 is TGTGCCAGTAGTACAAACCGGGACAGGGCTAGGGGAATCTATGGCTACACCTTC. The encoded protein is CASSTNRDRARGIYGYTF.

This clone was detected only once. The CDR3 DNA reads as TGTGCCAGCTCACCGGCCTACAGGGGGCTTACTGAAGCTTTCTTT. As protein: CASSPAYRGLTEAFF. The V gene is TRBV18, the J gene TRBJ1-1; 9 bases match TRBD1. V shed 3 bases, J shed 5 bases, and the junction held 7 bases outside the gene matches. The CDR3 has 15 amino acids. CDR1 and CDR2 from the germline V gene are KGHSH and LQKENI. Full variable domain (missing parts from reference TRBV18 and TRBJ1-1): NAGVMQNPRHLVRRRGQEARLRCSPMKGHSHVYWYRQLPEEGLKFMVYLQKENIIDESGMPKERFSAEFPKEGPSILRIQQVVRGDSAAYFCASSPAYRGLTEAFFGQGTRLTVV.

CDR3 region: CASSLRGAEADTQYF. CDR3 in DNA: TGTGCCAGCAGCTTGAGGGGGGCCGAGGCAGATACGCAGTATTTT. The chain links TRBV7-2 to TRBJ2-3; the D call may be TRBD1 or TRBD2 (6 bases each). CDR1 is SGHTA, CDR2 FQGNSA, per germline. CDR3 size: 15 residues. With 3 bases removed from V and 4 bases from J, the gap between germline ends came to 14 bases.

This chain joins TRBV6-5 and TRBJ2-3; D might be TRBD2 (5 bases). The CDR3 totals 14 residues. Germline loops: CDR1 MNHEY, CDR2 SVGAGI. V gave up 6 bases and J gave up 5 bases, with 15 bases separating them. The DNA for the CDR3 is TGTGCCAGCAGATTAGAGGGCTCGGGAGATACGCAGTATTTT. Amino acid sequence: CASRLEGSGDTQYF.

This sequence joins TRBV10-3 and TRBJ1-2; 9 nucleotides line up with TRBD1. J gave up 8 bases and V 2 bases, and 9 bases lay outside the gene matches. Germline lookup yields CDR1 ENHRY and CDR2 SYGVKD. This CDR3 is 15 amino acids long. The chain's CDR3 is CAISETGGNIQGYTF. In nucleotides, the CDR3 is TGTGCCATCAGTGAGACAGGGGGCAACATCCAAGGCTACACCTTC.